The 27 T cell receptor beta chains in this list originate from one sample, sequenced in a study of T-cell memory formation after mild COVID-19. TCRdb reanalysed the 5' RACE reads using MiXCR and keeps one entry per CDR3 protein. The profile shows fewer than 700,000 distinct CDR3 sequences, less than 25% of them singletons. Sequencing used PBMCs or a T cell subset sorted from them (not recorded which). The source of these receptors is an adult woman who had mild COVID-19 (a few samples of this study predate the infection). Cell type and time point are not known.

This clonotype appeared a few times. The chain is built from TRBV6-2 or TRBV6-3 and TRBJ2-7; 8 bases agree with TRBD1. The germline gives CDR1 MNHEY, CDR2 SVGEGT. The CDR3 loop spans 14 amino acids. Unmatched junction bases numbered 4, after V lost 1 base and J lost 5 bases. The CDR3 nucleotides read TGTGCCAGCAGTTACTTCTGGACAGGGAACGAGCAGTACTTC. Protein product: CASSYFWTGNEQYF.

This clonotype was counted at least ten times. The chain links TRBV7-9 to TRBJ2-3; a possible D gene is TRBD2 (6 bases). Per the germline V gene, CDR1 is SEHNR and CDR2 is FQNEAQ (reference sequence). V gave up 3 bases and J gave up 6 bases, with 16 bases separating them. CDR3 size: 15 residues. Here the CDR3 reads CASSFSGLDGDTQYF. The CDR3 DNA reads as TGTGCCAGCAGCTTTAGCGGTCTTGATGGGGATACGCAGTATTTT. Combining the CDR3 with reference TRBV7-9 and TRBJ2-3 gives the whole variable domain DTGVSQNPRHKITKRGQNVTFRCDPISEHNRLYWYRQTLGQGPEFLTYFQNEAQLEKSRLLSDRFSAERPKGSFSTLEIQRTEQGDSAMYLCASSFSGLDGDTQYFGPGTRLTVL.

Only a few counts were recorded for this clonotype. The chain has TRBV5-4 and TRBJ2-7; D is unresolved. In germline, CDR1 is SGHNT, CDR2 YYREEE (reference sequence). V lost 5 bases and J 2 bases, leaving 11 bases between the germline ends. The CDR3 has 13 residues. The CDR3: CASSLQNAYEQYF. The CDR3 DNA sequence: TGTGCCAGCAGTCTACAGAACGCCTACGAGCAGTACTTC.

The chain links TRBV30 to TRBJ2-1, with D perhaps matching TRBD2 (5 bases). The CDR3 consists of 14 residues. CDR1 is GTSNPN and CDR2 is SVGIG in the germline V gene (reference sequence). V shed 0 bases and J shed 4 bases, with 10 bases lying between them. The CDR3 coding sequence is TGTGCCTGGAGTGTATTGCCGGGGTACAATGAGCAGTTCTTC. Its protein product is CAWSVLPGYNEQFF.

The chain uses TRBV4-1 and TRBJ2-3; 10 bases line up with TRBD2. Germline trimming cut 5 bases from V and 0 bases from J; bases unmatched to any gene: 8. The germline CDR1 and CDR2 sequences are MGHRA and YSYEKL. This CDR3 contains 17 residues. CDR3 in amino acids: CASSERTSGDSTDTQYF. The CDR3, as DNA: TGCGCCAGCAGCGAGCGTACTAGCGGGGATAGCACAGATACGCAGTATTTT.

The V gene is TRBV29-1, the J gene TRBJ1-2; no clear D gene. V lost 4 bases to trimming and J lost 2 bases, with 8 bases between them. Germline V gives CDR1 SQVTM, CDR2 ANQGSEA. The CDR3 has 12 amino acids. The CDR3 protein is CSVAQTNYGYTF. In DNA form, the CDR3 reads TGCAGCGTTGCGCAGACAAACTATGGCTACACCTTC.

CDR3 bases: TGCGCCAGCAGTGAAGGATCCGTGTATAGGGGGGGCCAAAACATTCAGTACTTC. Protein: CASSEGSVYRGGQNIQYF. The chain carries TRBV10-2 and TRBJ2-4; a weak D match, TRBD2 (7 bases). The germline CDR1 and CDR2 sequences are WSHSY and SAAADI. The CDR3 length is 18 residues. V lost 3 bases and J 5 bases, leaving 23 bases between the germline ends.

This clonotype showed up just a few times. This rearrangement joins TRBV7-6 to TRBJ2-7; D is possibly TRBD2 (5 bases). The CDR3 runs to 16 residues. Germline V gives CDR1 SGHVS, CDR2 FNYEAQ. V shed 1 base and J shed 6 bases, with 19 bases lying between them. This CDR3 is CASSLVRHGRGSEQYF. The DNA of the CDR3 is TGTGCCAGCAGCTTAGTTAGACACGGACGGGGTAGCGAGCAGTACTTC.

The chain uses TRBV4-3 and TRBJ2-1; D perhaps matches TRBD2 (7 bases). The germline V and J ends were trimmed by 1 base and 4 bases, with 14 bases remaining between them. The CDR3 consists of 16 residues. Germline V gene data show CDR1 as LGHNA and CDR2 as YSLEER. The chain's CDR3 is CASSQGRGASYNEQFF. In nucleotides, the CDR3 is TGCGCCAGCAGCCAAGGTCGGGGGGCCTCGTACAATGAGCAGTTCTTC.

V and J are TRBV20-1 and TRBJ2-3; tentatively, D is TRBD2 (6 bases). V was trimmed by 4 bases and J by 1 base, leaving 9 bases between them. The germline CDR1 and CDR2 sequences are DFQATT and SNEGSKA (reference sequence). There are 13 residues in the CDR3. CDR3: CSATPGGTDTQYF. CDR3 DNA: TGCAGTGCTACCCCGGGAGGCACAGATACGCAGTATTTT.

V is TRBV30 and J is TRBJ1-2; maybe TRBD1 (5 bases). This CDR3 is built from 13 residues. Germline V lookup: CDR1 GTSNPN, CDR2 SVGIG (reference sequence). V lost 3 bases and J 6 bases, leaving 14 bases between the germline ends. CDR3 protein: CAWSARRGDGYTF. CDR3 nucleotides: TGTGCCTGGAGCGCCCGGAGGGGTGATGGCTACACCTTC.

This clonotype has only a few counts. This sequence joins TRBV11-3 and TRBJ2-3, with TRBD2 matching over 9 bases. CDR1 and CDR2 from the germline V gene are SGHNT and YENEEA. The CDR3 covers 16 residues. V was clipped by 2 bases and J by 5 bases; unmatched bases: 8. This chain's CDR3 is CASSLHTAGGGDTQYF. DNA of the CDR3: TGTGCCAGCAGCTTACATACAGCGGGAGGAGGAGATACGCAGTATTTT.

The rearrangement joins TRBV6-5 to TRBJ2-7; 7 nucleotides line up with TRBD1. CDR1 is MNHEY, CDR2 SVGAGI, per germline. Trimming took 11 bases from V and 3 from J; bases not matched to a gene: 10. The CDR3 runs 13 residues. The CDR3 DNA follows: TGTGCCTGCCACAGGGGCGGCGGCTACGAGCAGTACTTC. It yields the protein CACHRGGGYEQYF.

This clonotype was picked up many times. The V and J genes are TRBV15 and TRBJ2-4, with 8 positions matching TRBD1. Germline V gives CDR1 LNHNV, CDR2 YYDKDF (reference sequence). V gave up 5 bases and J gave up 1 base; unmatched junction bases: 4. The length of the CDR3 is 15 residues. CDR3 in DNA: TGTGCCACCAGCCCAGGGGGCCCGGCCAAAAACATTCAGTACTTC. It is translated as CATSPGGPAKNIQYF.

This clonotype was found a few times. The rearrangement links TRBV7-8 to TRBJ2-1; D is possibly TRBD1 (6 bases). The germline V and J ends were trimmed by 7 bases and 8 bases, with 33 bases remaining between them. The CDR3 consists of 19 residues. Germline V lookup: CDR1 SGHVS, CDR2 FQNEAQ. CDR3 in DNA: TGTGCCAGCACCCTGAAATATCTGACAGGTGTGGAGCCGCGTGATGAGCAGTTCTTC. Translated, it gives CASTLKYLTGVEPRDEQFF.

This chain links TRBV20-1 with TRBJ1-5; TRBD1 matches at 7 bases. J gave up 7 bases and V 4 bases, and 13 bases lay outside the gene matches. The CDR3 spans 15 residues. Germline CDR1 is DFQATT and CDR2 is SNEGSKA (reference sequence). DNA of the CDR3: TGCAGTGCTAACCCCCGGCGACAGGGAAACCAGCCCCAGCATTTT. Its translation: CSANPRRQGNQPQHF.

This clonotype was recorded a few times. The V call is TRBV11-2, the J call TRBJ2-4, with a possible D match to TRBD1 (6 bases). This CDR3 region has 14 residues. The ends were cut back, 4 bases at V and 7 bases at J, with 14 bases in the middle. Germline CDR1 is SGHAT and CDR2 is FQNNGV. CDR3 residues: CASSYSTGPNIQYF. The CDR3 bases are TGTGCCAGCAGCTATTCGACAGGTCCCAACATTCAGTACTTC.

In this sample, this clonotype turned up a few times. The genes are TRBV3-1 and TRBJ2-1; 7 bases fit TRBD1. CDR1 and CDR2 from the germline V gene are LGHDT and YNNKEL (reference sequence). V gave up 4 bases and J gave up 1 base; unmatched junction bases: 7. The CDR3 extends over 16 amino acids. CDR3 DNA: TGTGCCAGCAGCCTAACGACAGGGAAGTCCTACAATGAGCAGTTCTTC. This sequence encodes CASSLTTGKSYNEQFF.

V gene TRBV6-2 or TRBV6-3 combines with J gene TRBJ1-1; D is ambiguous. This CDR3 has 16 residues. The ends were cut back, 0 bases at V and 0 bases at J, with 11 bases in the middle. Germline CDR1 is MNHEY and CDR2 is SVGEGT. Here the CDR3 DNA reads TGTGCCAGCAGTTACTCGCTTCCTACAATGAACACTGAAGCTTTCTTT. Amino acids: CASSYSLPTMNTEAFF.

The rearrangement uses TRBV7-3 and TRBJ1-1; tentatively, D is TRBD1 (6 bases). The CDR3 is 14 residues long. Trimming shortened V by 1 base and J by 4 bases, and 10 bases separated the two germline ends. Germline CDR1 SGHTA, CDR2 FQGTGA. DNA for the CDR3: TGTGCCAGCAGCTTAAACAGGGCGAGCACTGAAGCTTTCTTT. Amino acids: CASSLNRASTEAFF.

Comments on this clonotype: A junction end diverges from the germline sequence, so it may reflect a read error. The V and J genes are TRBV18 and TRBJ2-3; 9 bases agree with TRBD1. In germline, CDR1 is KGHSH, CDR2 LQKENI. CDR3 size: 13 residues. The CDR3: CASSLDHRDRVYF. The CDR3 coding sequence is TGTGCCAGCTCACTTGATCACCGGGACAGGGTATACTTT.

This clonotype appeared a few times. This chain connects TRBV12-3 or TRBV12-4 to TRBJ2-5; 7 nucleotides line up with TRBD1. V dropped 5 bases and J dropped 5; count of bases not matched to a gene: 11. CDR3 length: 15 residues. CDR3 amino acids: CASSRSGGVAETQYF. Here the CDR3 DNA reads TGTGCCAGCAGTCGGTCAGGGGGAGTTGCGGAGACCCAGTACTTC.

In its sample, this clonotype was seen a few times. The chain is built from TRBV5-1 and TRBJ2-1, with 13 bases lining up with TRBD2. This CDR3 has 16 residues. Germline CDR1 and CDR2: SGHRS and YFSETQ. The V segment lost 3 bases and the J segment 4 bases; nucleotides outside the gene matches: 4. The DNA of the CDR3 is TGCGCCAGCAGCTCCGGGACTAGCGGGATATACAATGAGCAGTTCTTC. Translated: CASSSGTSGIYNEQFF.

The V call is TRBV20-1, the J call TRBJ2-1, with D possibly being TRBD2 (5 bases). The V and J ends lost 3 bases and 2 bases respectively, with 8 bases between them. The germline V gene encodes CDR1 DFQATT and CDR2 SNEGSKA (reference sequence). The CDR3 is 13 amino acids. CDR3 amino acids: CSASGRTYNEQFF. DNA for the CDR3: TGCAGTGCTAGTGGGAGAACCTACAATGAGCAGTTCTTC.

This chain uses TRBV12-3 or TRBV12-4 with TRBJ1-1; weak D call: TRBD1 (6 bases). Deletions cut 2 bases from V and 1 base from J, with 11 bases between. The CDR3 contains 15 residues. CDR3 sequence reads: CASSLNRQANTEAFF. For the CDR3, the DNA is TGTGCCAGCAGTTTAAATAGACAGGCGAACACTGAAGCTTTCTTT.

The chain combines TRBV27 with TRBJ1-6; maybe TRBD1 (5 bases). CDR3 size: 15 residues. Trimming removed 3 bases from V and 8 bases from J, with 14 bases in between. Germline V gives CDR1 MNHEY, CDR2 SMNVEV (reference sequence). The CDR3 loop is CASSLSRLRDSPLHF. The CDR3 DNA is TGTGCCAGCAGTTTGTCGAGACTCAGGGATTCACCCCTCCACTTT.

The CDR3 sequence is CASSAGRGQPQHF. The CDR3 nucleotides read TGTGCCAGCAGCGCGGGGAGGGGCCAGCCCCAGCATTTT. This sequence joins TRBV5-6 and TRBJ1-5, with TRBD1 as a possible D gene (5 bases). CDR3 length equals 13 residues. Trimming shortened V by 4 bases and J by 7 bases, and 12 bases separated the two germline ends. Germline V gene data show CDR1 as SGHDT and CDR2 as YYEEEE.